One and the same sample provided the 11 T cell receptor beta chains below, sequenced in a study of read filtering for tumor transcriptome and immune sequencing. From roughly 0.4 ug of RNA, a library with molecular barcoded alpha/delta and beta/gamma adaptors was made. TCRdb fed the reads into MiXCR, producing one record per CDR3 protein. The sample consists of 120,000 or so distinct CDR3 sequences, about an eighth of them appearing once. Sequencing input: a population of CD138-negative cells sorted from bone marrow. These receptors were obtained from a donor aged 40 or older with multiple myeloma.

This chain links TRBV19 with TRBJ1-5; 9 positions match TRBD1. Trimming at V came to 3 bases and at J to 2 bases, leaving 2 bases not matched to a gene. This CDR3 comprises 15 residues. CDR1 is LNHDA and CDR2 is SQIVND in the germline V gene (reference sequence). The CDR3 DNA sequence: TGTGCCAGTAGTATGGGACAGGGTCGCAATCAGCCCCAGCATTTT. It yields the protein CASSMGQGRNQPQHF.

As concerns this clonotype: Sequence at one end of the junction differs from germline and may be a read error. This CDR3 reads CSSSLGANNEQFF. The CDR3 bases are TGTTCCAGCAGCTTAGGGGCTAACAATGAGCAGTTCTTC. This sequence joins TRBV11-3 and TRBJ2-1, with TRBD1 as a possible D gene (5 bases). The CDR3 length is 13 residues. CDR1 and CDR2 from the germline V gene are SGHNT and YENEEA.

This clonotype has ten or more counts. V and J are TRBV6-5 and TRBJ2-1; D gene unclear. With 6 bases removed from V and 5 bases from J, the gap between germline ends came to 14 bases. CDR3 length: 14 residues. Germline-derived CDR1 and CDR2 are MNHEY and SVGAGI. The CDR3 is CASSLGLDDNEQFF. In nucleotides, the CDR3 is TGTGCCAGCAGCCTTGGGCTAGACGACAATGAGCAGTTCTTC.

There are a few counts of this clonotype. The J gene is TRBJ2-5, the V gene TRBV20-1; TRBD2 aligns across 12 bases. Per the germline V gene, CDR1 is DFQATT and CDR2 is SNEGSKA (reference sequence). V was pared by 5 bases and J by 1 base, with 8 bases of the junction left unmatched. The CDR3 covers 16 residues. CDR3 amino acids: CSAEPSGRGFQETQYF. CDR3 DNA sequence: TGCAGTGCTGAGCCTAGCGGGAGGGGGTTCCAAGAGACCCAGTACTTC.

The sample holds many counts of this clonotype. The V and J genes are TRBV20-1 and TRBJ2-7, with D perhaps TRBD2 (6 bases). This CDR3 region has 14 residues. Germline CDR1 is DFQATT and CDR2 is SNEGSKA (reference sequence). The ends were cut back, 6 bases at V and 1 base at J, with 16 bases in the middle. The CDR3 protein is CSALRGGESYEQYF. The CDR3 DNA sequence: TGCAGTGCACTGAGGGGCGGGGAATCCTACGAGCAGTACTTC.

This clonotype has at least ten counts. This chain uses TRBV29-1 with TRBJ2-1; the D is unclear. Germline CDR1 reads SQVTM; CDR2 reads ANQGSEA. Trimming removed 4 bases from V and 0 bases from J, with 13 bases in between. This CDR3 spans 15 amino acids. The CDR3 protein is CSVVPGGSSYNEQFF. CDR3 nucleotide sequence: TGCAGCGTTGTACCAGGCGGCAGCTCCTACAATGAGCAGTTCTTC.

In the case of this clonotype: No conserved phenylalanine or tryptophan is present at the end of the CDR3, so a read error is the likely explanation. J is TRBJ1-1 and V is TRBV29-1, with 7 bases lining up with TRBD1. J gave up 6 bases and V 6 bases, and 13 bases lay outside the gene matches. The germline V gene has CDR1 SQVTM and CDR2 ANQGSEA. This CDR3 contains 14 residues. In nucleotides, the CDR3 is TGCAGCGTGGGGAAAACAGGGGCCCCCCCTGAAGCTTTCTGT. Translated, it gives CSVGKTGAPPEAFC.

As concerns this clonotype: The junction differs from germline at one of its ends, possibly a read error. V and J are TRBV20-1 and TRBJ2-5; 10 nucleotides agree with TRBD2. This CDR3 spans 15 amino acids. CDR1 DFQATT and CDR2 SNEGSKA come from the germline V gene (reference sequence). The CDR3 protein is CSARKRGGGMETQDF. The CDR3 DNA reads TGCAGTGCTCGAAAGCGGGGGGGAGGTATGGAGACCCAGGACTTC.

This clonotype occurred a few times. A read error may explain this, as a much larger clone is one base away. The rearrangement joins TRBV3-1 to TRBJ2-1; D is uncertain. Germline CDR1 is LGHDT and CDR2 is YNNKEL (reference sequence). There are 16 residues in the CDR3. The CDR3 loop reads CASSQEAWSFRNGQFF. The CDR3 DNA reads TGTGCCAGCAGCCAAGAGGCTTGGTCATTCCGAAATGGGCAGTTCTTC.

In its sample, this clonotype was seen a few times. The CDR3 sequence: CASSLRLLNTGELFF. Here the CDR3 DNA reads TGTGCCAGCAGCTTACGACTATTGAACACCGGGGAGCTGTTTTTT. The J gene is TRBJ2-2, the V gene TRBV7-8, with a tentative D call TRBD2 (5 bases). The germline V gene has CDR1 SGHVS and CDR2 FQNEAQ. This CDR3 contains 15 residues. Trimming stripped 2 bases from V and 1 base from J, with 8 bases between.

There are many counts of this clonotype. Here the CDR3 DNA reads TGTGCCAGCAGTCCAGGGAAGAACACTGAAGCTTTCTTT. It encodes CASSPGKNTEAFF. The gene calls are TRBV6-1 and TRBJ1-1, with TRBD1 as a possible D gene (5 bases). The CDR3 sequence is 13 residues long. The ends were cut back, 5 bases at V and 1 base at J, with 8 bases in the middle. Per the germline V gene, CDR1 is MNHNS and CDR2 is SASEGT.